Below, 10 T cell receptor beta chains from the same sample are listed, as sequenced in a study of beta chain features in type 1 diabetes. Study results and caveats: People with Type 1 diabetes carried modestly yet significantly shorter TCRB CDR3s in all four CD4+ subsets.

Every bit of the isolated RNA underwent reverse transcription, so sequencing read expressed TCRB transcripts. The protocol was immunoSEQ multiplex PCR, while the TCRdb copy is restricted to in-frame clones and leaves out a portion. This sample has some 700,000 clones, with about an eighth found just once. These receptors lack a known antigen. The sample comprised naive CD4+ T cells from blood. These receptors all come from a man between 18 and 29 years old with type 1 diabetes.

This clone has a handful of counts. Different DNA sequences within this sample yield the same CDR3. The genes are TRBV7-9 and TRBJ2-7; 9 bases align to TRBD1. With 0 bases clipped from V and 1 base from J, the junction kept 4 bases outside the gene matches. CDR1 and CDR2 from the germline V gene are SEHNR and FQNEAQ (reference sequence). The CDR3 is 16 amino acids. The CDR3 DNA reads as TGTGCCAGCAGCTTAGCACAGGGGGCAGGGTCCTACGAGCAGTACTTC. Translating gives CASSLAQGAGSYEQYF.

V usage is TRBV2 and J usage is TRBJ2-1; 10 positions match TRBD1. Trimming took 5 bases from V and 6 from J; bases not matched to a gene: 4. This CDR3 region has 14 residues. Germline CDR1 and CDR2: SNHLY and FYNNEI. CDR3 nucleotide sequence: TGTGCCAGCAGTCGGACAGGGGGGGTCAATGAGCAGTTCTTC. Translating it yields CASSRTGGVNEQFF.

V gene TRBV6-6 combines with J gene TRBJ2-7; D might be TRBD2 (5 bases). CDR1 is MNHNY, CDR2 SVGAGI, per germline (reference sequence). This CDR3 region has 14 residues. V was clipped by 4 bases and J by 4 bases, with 14 bases between them. For the CDR3, the DNA is TGTGCCAGCAGTTCTAGCCGAGTTGTGTACGAGCAGTACTTC. It is translated as CASSSSRVVYEQYF.

This clone appeared a few times. This chain links TRBV27 with TRBJ1-2; a possible D gene is TRBD1 (6 bases). Germline values: CDR1 MNHEY, CDR2 SMNVEV (reference sequence). Trimming shortened V by 6 bases and J by 4 bases, and 15 bases separated the two germline ends. The CDR3 is 14 residues long. The CDR3, as DNA: TGTGCCAGCAGAAGAACAGGGACGTTCTATGGCTACACCTTC. Its protein is CASRRTGTFYGYTF.

The chain carries TRBV9 and TRBJ2-3; 8 positions match TRBD1. Looked up from germline, CDR1 is SGDLS and CDR2 is YYNGEE. V lost 4 bases, J lost 2 bases, and 6 bases stayed unmatched. There are 15 residues in the CDR3. The CDR3 here is CASSPRQGLTDTQYF. The CDR3 DNA is TGTGCCAGCAGCCCCCGACAGGGGCTCACAGATACGCAGTATTTT.

V and J are TRBV7-9 and TRBJ1-4, with 8 bases aligning to TRBD1. Trimming took 5 bases from V and 8 from J; bases not matched to a gene: 10. The germline gives CDR1 SEHNR, CDR2 FQNEAQ (reference sequence). The CDR3 length is 15 residues. Here the CDR3 reads CASSAQGARREKLFF. CDR3 DNA: TGTGCCAGCAGCGCCCAGGGGGCGCGACGGGAAAAACTGTTTTTT.

The chain uses TRBV11-2 and TRBJ2-3; possible D gene TRBD2, 6 bases. Germline CDR1 and CDR2: SGHAT and FQNNGV. V lost 5 bases to trimming and J lost 4 bases, with 13 bases between them. The CDR3 is 14 amino acids. The DNA for the CDR3 is TGTGCCAGCAGCCGGGACTTGAGGGCAGATACGCAGTATTTT. Amino acids: CASSRDLRADTQYF.

Of note for this clone: The germline gene is not matched at one end of the junction; a read error may be the cause. The chain recombines TRBV30 with TRBJ2-7; 7 bases agree with TRBD1. CDR1 and CDR2 (germline): GTSNPN, SVGIG (reference sequence). The CDR3 consists of 13 residues. CDR3 nucleotides: TGTGCCTGGAGTGGAAGCCTAAAGGGACAGTGGCGCTTC. Its protein is CAWSGSLKGQWRF.

The chain employs TRBV7-2 and TRBJ2-1; D uncertain. This CDR3 comprises 15 residues. The V and J ends lost 6 bases and 1 base respectively, with 13 bases between them. Germline values: CDR1 SGHTA, CDR2 FQGNSA. CDR3 DNA: TGTGCCAGCAGTCCGGAGCCCCAATCCTACAATGAGCAGTTCTTC. As protein: CASSPEPQSYNEQFF.

V usage is TRBV6-5 and J usage is TRBJ2-3, with D possibly matching TRBD2 (6 bases). V dropped 6 bases and J dropped 0 bases, with 13 bases sitting between them. The CDR3 consists of 15 residues. CDR1 is MNHEY and CDR2 is SVGAGI in the germline V gene. This CDR3 is CASRSGVVSTDTQYF. The CDR3 nucleotides read TGTGCCAGCAGATCGGGGGTGGTTAGCACAGATACGCAGTATTTT.